This entry lists 29 T cell receptor beta chains sequenced from one sample in a study of blood T cell repertoires in COVID-19. Repertoires were generated with immunoSEQ multiplex PCR, while TCRdb's copy carries only in-frame clones and drops some. This table has some 300,000 clones, roughly nine tenths appearing once. The sample comprised PBMCs or T cells enriched from blood (not recorded which). These receptors all stem from a woman between 50 and 59 years old who had been exposed to COVID-19.

The genes are TRBV12-3 or TRBV12-4 and TRBJ2-7; D unresolved. The CDR3 is 11 amino acids. Between the trimmed V and J ends, which lost 0 bases and 7 bases, there was a span of 4 bases. CDR3 in amino acids: CASSLAREQYF. The CDR3 DNA sequence: TGTGCCAGCAGTTTAGCGAGGGAGCAGTACTTC.

The gene calls are TRBV18 and TRBJ2-3; 11 bases are shared with TRBD2. The CDR3 runs to 17 residues. Trimming at V came to 2 bases and at J to 5 bases, leaving 9 bases not matched to a gene. Germline V CDR1 and CDR2: KGHSH, LQKENI. The DNA for the CDR3 is TGTGCCAGCTCACCAGAAATAGCGGGGGGGCCGCGAGATACGCAGTATTTT. Residues: CASSPEIAGGPRDTQYF.

The chain combines TRBV6-1 with TRBJ2-1; D remains ambiguous. The CDR3 totals 15 residues. CDR1 is MNHNS, CDR2 SASEGT, per germline. Between the trimmed V and J ends, which lost 0 bases and 0 bases, there was a span of 6 bases. This CDR3 is CASSEAPNSYNEQFF. CDR3 coding DNA: TGTGCCAGCAGTGAAGCCCCCAACTCCTACAATGAGCAGTTCTTC.

The rearrangement uses TRBV15 and TRBJ2-1; TRBD2 might be the D (5 bases). Germline V gene sequence: CDR1 LNHNV, CDR2 YYDKDF (reference sequence). V lost 5 bases, J lost 11 bases, and 22 bases lay in between. The CDR3 extends over 15 amino acids. Here the CDR3 reads CATSALRGSDAQQFF. For the CDR3, the DNA is TGTGCCACCAGCGCCCTAAGAGGGTCCGACGCGCAGCAGTTCTTC.

This chain's CDR3 is CASSLRTDTDTQYF. The CDR3 DNA reads as TGTGCCAGCAGTCTTCGGACAGACACAGATACGCAGTATTTT. The chain links TRBV6-5 to TRBJ2-3; a weak D match, TRBD1 (6 bases). Between the trimmed V and J ends, which lost 5 bases and 2 bases, there was a span of 11 bases. The length of the CDR3 is 14 residues. CDR1 is MNHEY, CDR2 SVGAGI, per germline.

J is TRBJ1-6 and V is TRBV7-9; tentative D call: TRBD1 (6 bases). V was cut by 5 bases and J by 10 bases, with 18 bases left in between. The CDR3 is 15 amino acids. From germline, CDR1 is SEHNR and CDR2 FQNEAQ (reference sequence). The CDR3 DNA reads as TGTGCCAGCAGCCGCGAGGGGGGGCTTCGATCACCCCTCCACTTT. Its protein is CASSREGGLRSPLHF.

Concerning this clone itself: This specimen includes other DNA sequences encoding the same CDR3. This sequence joins TRBV7-2 and TRBJ2-2; 7 bases match TRBD1. The CDR3 runs 16 residues. Trimming removed 5 bases from V and 0 bases from J; junction bases left unmatched: 6. Germline CDR1 reads SGHTA; CDR2 reads FQGNSA. CDR3 nucleotide sequence: TGTGCCAGCAGCCTGACCGGGACAGCGAACACCGGGGAGCTGTTTTTT. Translating it yields CASSLTGTANTGELFF. Combining the CDR3 with reference TRBV7-2 and TRBJ2-2 gives the whole variable domain GAGVSQSPSNKVTEKGKDVELRCDPISGHTALYWYRQSLGQGLEFLIYFQGNSAPDKSGLPSDRFSAERTGGSVSTLTIQRTQQEDSAVYLCASSLTGTANTGELFFGEGSRLTVL.

V and J are TRBV10-1 and TRBJ1-5; perhaps TRBD1 as D (5 bases). V was trimmed by 6 bases and J by 1 base, leaving 10 bases between them. The CDR3 has 14 amino acids. Germline CDR1 and CDR2: WNHNN and SYGVQD (reference sequence). The CDR3 region has the DNA TGCGCCAGCAGGTACGGGGGAAGCAATCAGCCCCAGCATTTT. Protein product: CASRYGGSNQPQHF.

The chain joins TRBV9 to TRBJ2-2; D may be TRBD1 (6 bases). V shed 1 base and J shed 4 bases, with 20 bases lying between them. The CDR3 length is 18 residues. Germline CDR1 and CDR2: SGDLS and YYNGEE. The CDR3 reads CASSVSLSVPRGTGELFF. The CDR3 DNA reads as TGTGCCAGCAGCGTAAGTCTCTCAGTACCCAGGGGCACCGGGGAGCTGTTTTTT.

The CDR3 nucleotides are TGTGCCTGGACAGACTTGAACACTGAAGCTTTCTTT. This gives the protein CAWTDLNTEAFF. V is TRBV30 and J is TRBJ1-1; no clear D. Trimming took 4 bases from V and 0 from J, leaving 6 bases between them. The length of the CDR3 is 12 residues. In germline, CDR1 is GTSNPN, CDR2 SVGIG (reference sequence).

Here the CDR3 reads CATQASNYGYTF. Here the CDR3 DNA reads TGTGCCACACAGGCGTCTAACTATGGCTACACCTTC. V and J are TRBV28 and TRBJ1-2; possibly TRBD1 for D (5 bases). Germline lookup yields CDR1 MDHEN and CDR2 SYDVKM. Trimming stripped 10 bases from V and 0 bases from J, with 9 bases between. CDR3 length equals 12 residues.

This clone was observed a handful of times. CDR3 in amino acids: CASSVDRVVPTF. The DNA for the CDR3 is TGTGCCAGCAGTGTGGACAGGGTGGTTCCCACCTTC. V usage is TRBV12-3 or TRBV12-4 and J usage is TRBJ1-2, with 8 bases lining up with TRBD1. This CDR3 is 12 amino acids long. Trimming removed 5 bases from V and 13 bases from J; junction bases left unmatched: 9.

The chain combines TRBV7-9 with TRBJ1-2, with TRBD1 matching 7 bases. V trimming: 5 bases; J trimming: 5 bases; junction bases outside the gene matches: 8. Germline V gene data show CDR1 as SEHNR and CDR2 as FQNEAQ (reference sequence). CDR3 length equals 14 residues. The CDR3 loop is CASSHTGVDYGYTF. The CDR3 nucleotides are TGTGCCAGCAGCCATACAGGGGTGGATTATGGCTACACCTTC.

The chain is built from TRBV5-1 and TRBJ2-1; a possible D gene is TRBD1 (5 bases). This CDR3 has 13 residues. The V gene's germline CDR1 is SGHRS and CDR2 YFSETQ. V shed 4 bases and J shed 7 bases, with 12 bases lying between them. In DNA, the CDR3 is TGCGCCAGCAGCCAGGGTCAAAGGAATGAGCAGTTCTTC. Its translation: CASSQGQRNEQFF.

The CDR3, as DNA: TGTGCCAGCCACCGGGACAGGGATGAAAAACTGTTTTTT. Protein: CASHRDRDEKLFF. The rearrangement links TRBV2 to TRBJ1-4, with 9 positions matching TRBD1. V gave up 8 bases and J gave up 6 bases; unmatched junction bases: 4. This CDR3 is 13 amino acids long. Germline V CDR1 and CDR2: SNHLY, FYNNEI.

This sequence joins TRBV30 and TRBJ2-2; D call uncertain. The CDR3 consists of 12 residues. Trimming left V 4 bases short and J 3 bases short, with 6 bases between. Germline CDR1 and CDR2: GTSNPN and SVGIG (reference sequence). Here the CDR3 DNA reads TGTGCCTGGATGGGCGACACCGGGGAGCTGTTTTTT. Translation: CAWMGDTGELFF.

V is TRBV9 and J is TRBJ1-2; 9 nucleotides match TRBD1. The V segment lost 0 bases and the J segment 6 bases; nucleotides outside the gene matches: 12. CDR1 SGDLS and CDR2 YYNGEE come from the germline V gene. There are 17 residues in the CDR3. The CDR3 spells CASSVAYAGTGTNGYTF. In nucleotides, the CDR3 is TGTGCCAGCAGCGTAGCTTATGCAGGGACAGGGACGAATGGCTACACCTTC.

This clone was counted a single time. The chain couples TRBV28 to TRBJ1-5, with D uncertain. The V end lost 2 bases, the J end lost 7 bases, and 18 bases lay between the germline ends. The CDR3 has 16 residues. Germline V gene data show CDR1 as MDHEN and CDR2 as SYDVKM. The CDR3, as DNA: TGTGCCAGCAGTTTAACCGGGCCTCAGTCGGGGCAGCCCCAGCATTTT. Amino acids: CASSLTGPQSGQPQHF.

The V call is TRBV28, the J call TRBJ2-5, with a tentative D call TRBD1 (5 bases). The CDR3 is 12 amino acids. V dropped 3 bases and J dropped 4 bases, with 6 bases sitting between them. Per the germline V gene, CDR1 is MDHEN and CDR2 is SYDVKM. CDR3 region: CASSLGPETQYF. The CDR3 coding sequence is TGTGCCAGCAGTTTGGGGCCAGAGACCCAGTACTTC.

The chain is built from TRBV5-1 and TRBJ1-1, with 7 bases matching TRBD1. V was clipped by 3 bases and J by 4 bases; unmatched bases: 9. There are 15 residues in the CDR3. Germline assignment: CDR1 SGHRS and CDR2 YFSETQ. The CDR3 protein is CASSYQGESGTEAFF. DNA for the CDR3: TGCGCCAGCAGCTATCAGGGGGAGTCGGGCACTGAAGCTTTCTTT.

The genes are TRBV6-1 and TRBJ2-1, with D perhaps TRBD2 (6 bases). V lost 1 base and J lost 2, with 9 bases in between. CDR1 and CDR2 (germline): MNHNS, SASEGT. The CDR3 contains 15 residues. CDR3 sequence reads: CASSEDGGPYNEQFF. In DNA form, the CDR3 reads TGTGCCAGCAGTGAAGACGGGGGTCCCTACAATGAGCAGTTCTTC.

V gene TRBV5-1 combines with J gene TRBJ1-6, with unresolved D. V lost 2 bases and J 0 bases, leaving 9 bases between the germline ends. The germline CDR1 and CDR2 sequences are SGHRS and YFSETQ. The length of the CDR3 is 16 residues. The CDR3 DNA follows: TGCGCCAGCAGCTTTGACCGGAGCTCCTATAATTCACCCCTCCACTTT. Translated: CASSFDRSSYNSPLHF. The whole variable domain, filled in from reference TRBV5-1 and TRBJ1-6, reads KAGVTQTPRYLIKTRGQQVTLSCSPISGHRSVSWYQQTPGQGLQFLFEYFSETQRNKGNFPGRFSGRQFSNSRSEMNVSTLELGDSALYLCASSFDRSSYNSPLHFGNGTRLTVT.

The J gene is TRBJ2-7, the V gene TRBV7-9; the D gene is possibly TRBD1 (6 bases). Deletions cut 3 bases from V and 0 bases from J, with 9 bases between. The CDR3 loop spans 14 amino acids. Germline V lookup: CDR1 SEHNR, CDR2 FQNEAQ (reference sequence). CDR3 DNA: TGTGCCAGCAGCTTGACAGGAGACTCCTACGAGCAGTACTTC. Encoded protein: CASSLTGDSYEQYF. Full variable domain (rest looked up from reference TRBV7-9 and TRBJ2-7): DTGVSQNPRHKITKRGQNVTFRCDPISEHNRLYWYRQTLGQGPEFLTYFQNEAQLEKSRLLSDRFSAERPKGSFSTLEIQRTEQGDSAMYLCASSLTGDSYEQYFGPGTRLTVT.

The chain recombines TRBV19 with TRBJ1-3, with D uncertain. The CDR3 is made up of 16 amino acids. V shed 5 bases and J shed 0 bases, with 14 bases lying between them. CDR1 LNHDA and CDR2 SQIVND come from the germline V gene (reference sequence). CDR3 sequence: CASSPQYFSSGNTIYF. As DNA, the CDR3 is TGTGCCAGTAGTCCTCAGTATTTCAGCTCTGGAAACACCATATATTTT.

This clone was detected once. The V call is TRBV27, the J call TRBJ1-2; 8 nucleotides align to TRBD1. This CDR3 has 16 amino acids. Germline CDR1 MNHEY, CDR2 SMNVEV (reference sequence). The trim removed 0 bases at V and 2 bases at J, leaving 5 bases unmatched. CDR3 sequence (DNA): TGTGCCAGCAGTTTATCTCCGGCAGGGGGCAACTATGGCTACACCTTC. Encoded protein: CASSLSPAGGNYGYTF.

The rearrangement joins TRBV27 to TRBJ2-7; 9 bases are a match to TRBD2. V trimming: 7 bases; J trimming: 1 base; junction bases outside the gene matches: 11. The CDR3 extends over 16 amino acids. From germline, CDR1 is MNHEY and CDR2 SMNVEV (reference sequence). The CDR3: CASTLAGPVGSYEQYF. In nucleotides, the CDR3 is TGTGCCAGCACCCTAGCGGGGCCTGTCGGGTCCTACGAGCAGTACTTC.

V is TRBV21-1 and J is TRBJ2-2; the table names TRBD1, a call not compared with the DNA. TRBV21-1 is a pseudogene. CDR3 length: 14 amino acids. The CDR3 region has the DNA TGTGCCAGCAGCCGGGACAGGGACAACGGGGAGCTGTTTTTT. It is translated as CASSRDRDNGELFF.

This clone was picked up one time. The V and J genes are TRBV28 and TRBJ1-1; TRBD1 aligns across 12 bases. CDR3 length: 19 residues. Germline values: CDR1 MDHEN, CDR2 SYDVKM. Trimming at V came to 6 bases and at J to 1 base, leaving 15 bases not matched to a gene. This CDR3 reads CASRSTGTGGYLANTEAFF. CDR3 bases: TGTGCCAGCAGATCTACTGGGACAGGGGGCTATCTGGCGAACACTGAAGCTTTCTTT.

This clone was observed once. V and J are TRBV3-1 (or the pseudogene TRBV3-2) and TRBJ2-3; perhaps TRBD2 as D (5 bases). The CDR3 sequence is 14 residues long. V was clipped by 1 base and J by 2 bases, with 7 bases between them. Germline CDR1 and CDR2: LGHDT and YNNKEL (reference sequence). CDR3 coding DNA: TGTGCCAGCAGCCAAGTTGGACTCACAGATACGCAGTATTTT. Translated: CASSQVGLTDTQYF.